These 24 T cell receptor beta chains were all obtained from the same sample, sequenced in a study of blood T cell repertoires in COVID-19. Produced via immunoSEQ multiplex PCR; TCRdb's table is partial and in-frame only. The sample carries approximately 75,000 clones, around 80% recorded once. Sequencing used peripheral blood. The receptors were sampled from a woman between 45 and 65 years old with acute or convalescent COVID-19.

V usage is TRBV7-9 and J usage is TRBJ1-5; 7 bases map to TRBD1. CDR3 length: 14 amino acids. With 5 bases clipped from V and 3 bases from J, the junction kept 4 bases outside the gene matches. Germline loops: CDR1 SEHNR, CDR2 FQNEAQ (reference sequence). CDR3 residues: CASSPGTVNQPQHF. CDR3 DNA sequence: TGTGCCAGCAGCCCCGGGACAGTCAATCAGCCCCAGCATTTT. Full variable domain (missing parts from reference TRBV7-9 and TRBJ1-5): DTGVSQNPRHKITKRGQNVTFRCDPISEHNRLYWYRQTLGQGPEFLTYFQNEAQLEKSRLLSDRFSAERPKGSFSTLEIQRTEQGDSAMYLCASSPGTVNQPQHFGDGTRLSIL.

The chain couples TRBV4-3 to TRBJ1-6; the D is unclear. Germline lookup yields CDR1 LGHNA and CDR2 YSLEER. The CDR3 has 13 amino acids. V shed 2 bases and J shed 7 bases, with 6 bases lying between them. The CDR3 here is CASSQSFNSPLHF. For the CDR3, the DNA is TGCGCCAGCAGCCAAAGCTTCAATTCACCCCTCCACTTT.

This sequence joins TRBV7-2 and TRBJ2-1, with 9 bases matching TRBD2. Trimming at V came to 4 bases and at J to 3 bases, leaving 7 bases not matched to a gene. The CDR3 has 16 amino acids. Germline loops: CDR1 SGHTA, CDR2 FQGNSA. DNA of the CDR3: TGTGCCAGCAGCTCCCGGTCTAGCGGGATCTACAATGAGCAGTTCTTC. Translation: CASSSRSSGIYNEQFF.

V is TRBV9 and J is TRBJ2-7; 7 bases align to TRBD2. Germline V CDR1 and CDR2: SGDLS, YYNGEE. V lost 4 bases, J lost 3 bases, and 13 bases stayed unmatched. This CDR3 comprises 16 residues. The CDR3 region has the DNA TGTGCCAGCAGCCCAAATCCCGGGACTACAAACTACGAGCAGTACTTC. Translating it yields CASSPNPGTTNYEQYF.

V is TRBV6-1 and J is TRBJ1-3; D might be TRBD1 (6 bases). The CDR3 length is 15 residues. Germline values: CDR1 MNHNS, CDR2 SASEGT. Trimming took off 2 bases at V and 3 bases at J, with 11 bases between the two ends. CDR3: CASSESSRGGNTIYF. The CDR3 region has the DNA TGTGCCAGCAGTGAAAGTTCCAGGGGTGGAAACACCATATATTTT.

The J gene is TRBJ2-3, the V gene TRBV2; the D gene is possibly TRBD1 (6 bases). Germline V CDR1 and CDR2: SNHLY, FYNNEI. V was clipped by 2 bases and J by 7 bases, with 16 bases between them. This CDR3 comprises 15 residues. The chain's CDR3 is CASSEIQGPENTQYF. DNA of the CDR3: TGTGCCAGCAGTGAAATACAGGGTCCAGAAAATACGCAGTATTTT.

A single count supports this clone. At one end, the junction sequence differs from germline, possibly due to a read error. The chain has TRBV20-1 and TRBJ2-1; weak D call: TRBD2 (6 bases). Germline assignment: CDR1 DFQATT and CDR2 SNEGSKA (reference sequence). CDR3 length: 11 amino acids. The CDR3 DNA reads TGCAGTGTTAGACGGGAGAATGAGCAGTTCTTC. Its protein is CSVRRENEQFF.

The DNA of the CDR3 is TGTGCCAGCAGCCATAGCGGGGGCACAGATACGCAGTATTTT. Translation gives CASSHSGGTDTQYF. The V gene is TRBV3-1 (or the pseudogene TRBV3-2), the J gene TRBJ2-3; 8 bases align to TRBD2. The V segment lost 3 bases and the J segment 1 base; nucleotides outside the gene matches: 0. Looked up from germline, CDR1 is LGHDT and CDR2 is YNNKEL (reference sequence). The CDR3 has 14 amino acids.

The chain carries TRBV27 and TRBJ2-2, with D tentatively TRBD1 (6 bases). Germline V lookup: CDR1 MNHEY, CDR2 SMNVEV (reference sequence). The CDR3 is 14 amino acids. V shed 9 bases and J shed 2 bases, with 13 bases lying between them. CDR3 loop: CASKWTANTGELFF. The CDR3 nucleotides are TGTGCCAGTAAATGGACAGCTAACACCGGGGAGCTGTTTTTT.

The count of this clone is one. The rearrangement uses TRBV2 and TRBJ1-4; the D gene is possibly TRBD1 (5 bases). CDR3 size: 15 residues. The germline V gene encodes CDR1 SNHLY and CDR2 FYNNEI. V shed 1 base and J shed 6 bases, with 12 bases lying between them. The CDR3 region has the DNA TGTGCCAGCAGTGAAGTTACCGGGACTGATGAAAAACTGTTTTTT. Protein product: CASSEVTGTDEKLFF. Drawing the rest from reference TRBV2 and TRBJ1-4, the complete variable domain is EPEVTQTPSHQVTQMGQEVILRCVPISNHLYFYWYRQILGQKVEFLVSFYNNEISEKSEIFDDQFSVERPDGSNFTLKIRSTKLEDSAMYFCASSEVTGTDEKLFFGSGTQLSVL.

V is TRBV5-5 and J is TRBJ2-2; a weak D match, TRBD1 (6 bases). CDR1 is SGHKS, CDR2 YYEKEE, per germline (reference sequence). The CDR3 runs 15 residues. V lost 0 bases and J lost 1, with 7 bases in between. CDR3 in DNA: TGTGCCAGCAGCTTGGAACAGGGGAACACCGGGGAGCTGTTTTTT. Its protein product is CASSLEQGNTGELFF.

V is TRBV6-2 or TRBV6-3 and J is TRBJ1-2; D is unresolved. CDR1 is MNHEY and CDR2 is SVGEGT in the germline V gene. V lost 2 bases, J lost 8 bases, and 15 bases lay in between. The CDR3 extends over 14 amino acids. This chain's CDR3 is CASSYNSQDGGYTF. The CDR3, as DNA: TGTGCCAGCAGTTACAATAGTCAAGACGGGGGCTACACCTTC.

The sample holds a few counts of this clone. The gene calls are TRBV5-4 and TRBJ1-1; TRBD1 matches at 8 bases. Per the germline V gene, CDR1 is SGHNT and CDR2 is YYREEE (reference sequence). After removal of 6 bases from V and 1 base from J, the junction contained 5 bases not matched to a gene. The CDR3 runs to 14 residues. The CDR3 here is CASKLGQGNTEAFF. CDR3 bases: TGTGCCAGCAAACTAGGACAGGGGAACACTGAAGCTTTCTTT.

The chain has TRBV7-6 and TRBJ2-1; 12 bases line up with TRBD2. V shed 6 bases, J shed 5 bases, and the junction held 8 bases outside the gene matches. The CDR3 covers 16 residues. Germline-derived CDR1 and CDR2 are SGHVS and FNYEAQ. The CDR3 DNA follows: TGTGCCAGCAGGACACTAGCGGGAGGCCGGAACAATGAGCAGTTCTTC. Translating it yields CASRTLAGGRNNEQFF. The whole variable domain, remainder taken from reference TRBV7-6 and TRBJ2-1, is GAGVSQSPRYKVTKRGQDVALRCDPISGHVSLYWYRQALGQGPEFLTYFNYEAQQDKSGLPNDRFSAERPEGSISTLTIQRTEQRDSAMYRCASRTLAGGRNNEQFFGPGTRLTVL.

This chain uses TRBV2 with TRBJ1-5; 7 positions agree with TRBD1. Germline V gene lookup returns CDR1 SNHLY and CDR2 FYNNEI. This CDR3 has 14 amino acids. Trimming cost V 6 bases and J 2 bases; bases outside gene matches: 4. The CDR3 spells CASSLQGRNQPQHF. CDR3 nucleotide sequence: TGTGCCAGCAGCCTACAGGGGCGCAATCAGCCCCAGCATTTT.

The chain carries TRBV19 and TRBJ1-5; 10 bases line up with TRBD1. With 4 bases clipped from V and 2 bases from J, the junction kept 8 bases outside the gene matches. Germline lookup yields CDR1 LNHDA and CDR2 SQIVND (reference sequence). CDR3 length: 17 residues. CDR3 bases: TGTGCCAGTAGTAATCGGGACAGGGGTAGTGGCAATCAGCCCCAGCATTTT. The encoded protein is CASSNRDRGSGNQPQHF.

In this sample, this clone turned up once. The chain uses TRBV5-4 and TRBJ1-2; TRBD1 aligns across 9 bases. CDR1 is SGHNT, CDR2 YYREEE, per germline (reference sequence). The CDR3 totals 18 residues. V trimming: 3 bases; J trimming: 4 bases; junction bases outside the gene matches: 16. CDR3: CASSYMRILGTGPYGYTF. The CDR3 nucleotides are TGTGCCAGCAGCTACATGAGGATCCTAGGGACAGGGCCCTATGGCTACACCTTC.

This sequence joins TRBV3-1 (or the pseudogene TRBV3-2) and TRBJ2-7; D may be TRBD1 (5 bases). Germline V lookup: CDR1 LGHDT, CDR2 YNNKEL (reference sequence). Trimming pared 0 bases from V and 5 bases from J, leaving 17 bases between. The CDR3 is made up of 16 amino acids. This CDR3 is CASSQDGRALFHEQYF. Written as DNA, the CDR3 is TGTGCCAGCAGCCAAGATGGCAGGGCTTTATTCCACGAGCAGTACTTC.

The rearrangement uses TRBV4-1 and TRBJ1-2; the D gene is possibly TRBD1 (6 bases). Trimming stripped 5 bases from V and 2 bases from J, with 12 bases between. Germline CDR1 MGHRA, CDR2 YSYEKL. The CDR3 is 14 residues long. The CDR3 spells CASSSGTLNYGYTF. The DNA for the CDR3 is TGCGCCAGCAGCTCCGGGACACTGAACTATGGCTACACCTTC.

V usage is TRBV12-5 and J usage is TRBJ2-7, with 7 bases aligning to TRBD1. Per the germline V gene, CDR1 is LGHNT and CDR2 is FRNRAP. V shed 1 base, J shed 4 bases, and the junction held 1 base outside the gene matches. This CDR3 comprises 13 residues. The chain's CDR3 is CASGLDRGYEQYF. The CDR3 DNA follows: TGTGCTAGTGGTTTGGACAGGGGTTACGAGCAGTACTTC.

This clone appeared once. The rearrangement links TRBV5-4 to TRBJ1-2, with 11 bases aligning to TRBD1. The V gene's germline CDR1 is SGHNT and CDR2 YYREEE (reference sequence). V lost 6 bases, J lost 4 bases, and 14 bases stayed unmatched. This CDR3 spans 17 amino acids. The CDR3 sequence: CASKPRDRGSSSYGYTF. CDR3 nucleotides: TGTGCCAGCAAACCCCGGGACAGGGGGTCCAGTAGCTATGGCTACACCTTC.

The CDR3, as DNA: TGTGCCCACAGGACGGACTACATGAACACTGAAGCTTTCTTT. It specifies CAHRTDYMNTEAFF. This sequence joins TRBV6-5 and TRBJ1-1, with D perhaps TRBD1 (5 bases). The CDR3 covers 14 residues. CDR1 is MNHEY, CDR2 SVGAGI, per germline. The germline V and J ends were trimmed by 11 bases and 0 bases, with 16 bases remaining between them.

This clone showed up just a few times. The V and J genes are TRBV5-8 and TRBJ1-4, with 8 bases aligning to TRBD1. CDR3 length: 18 amino acids. Germline trimming cut 2 bases from V and 0 bases from J; bases unmatched to any gene: 9. The germline V gene encodes CDR1 SGHTS and CDR2 YDEGEE. The CDR3: CASSFRTGRGATNEKLFF. Written as DNA, the CDR3 is TGTGCCAGCAGCTTTCGGACAGGGAGAGGCGCAACTAATGAAAAACTGTTTTTT.

This chain uses TRBV10-1 with TRBJ2-6, with 10 positions matching TRBD1. This CDR3 has 17 residues. Germline V CDR1 and CDR2: WNHNN, SYGVQD (reference sequence). V lost 3 bases to trimming and J lost 3 bases; unmatched junction nucleotides: 5. CDR3 bases: TGCGCCAGCAGTGATCGACAGGGGGCGGTTGGGGCCAACGTCCTGACTTTC. Protein product: CASSDRQGAVGANVLTF.